This passage covers 8 T cell receptor beta chains from one sample sequenced in a study of human versus mouse CDR3 diversity and MHC coevolution (TCRdb year 2017). The library was generated by the immunoSEQ multiplex PCR assay. TCRdb mirrors the immuneACCESS table, restricted to in-frame sequences. Some clones are absent from its copies; in checked studies, under half trace to an unresolved V gene, and the reason for the others is unknown. This sample has 80,000 or so clones in its table, and just under 95% of those were observed once. The ten largest clonotypes hold about 1.5% of the sample. Sequencing input: naive CD4+ T cells from blood. This sample's cell subset or site label indicates: CD45RO-negative CD62L-positive naive CD4 T cells. The receptors derive from a person aged 25 to 69 in good health.

The CDR3 reads CAAGSNYEQYF. The DNA of the CDR3 is TGTGCTGCGGGATCCAACTACGAGCAGTACTTC. The chain uses TRBV6-6 and TRBJ2-7, with D possibly matching TRBD2 (6 bases). Germline assignment: CDR1 MNHNY and CDR2 SVGAGI (reference sequence). The CDR3 length is 11 residues.

This CDR3 is CASSPGLAGSGGELFF. CDR3 coding DNA: TGCGCCAGCAGTCCGGGACTAGCGGGATCGGGCGGGGAGCTGTTTTTT. The chain links TRBV5-1 to TRBJ2-2, with 13 nucleotides matching TRBD2. The germline CDR1 and CDR2 sequences are SGHRS and YFSETQ. CDR3 length equals 16 residues. The V and J ends lost 5 bases and 7 bases, in that order; junction bases with no gene match: 8. The variable domain in full, completed from reference TRBV5-1 and TRBJ2-2, reads KAGVTQTPRYLIKTRGQQVTLSCSPISGHRSVSWYQQTPGQGLQFLFEYFSETQRNKGNFPGRFSGRQFSNSRSEMNVSTLELGDSALYLCASSPGLAGSGGELFFGEGSRLTVL.

The chain recombines TRBV27 with TRBJ2-7; 8 bases align to TRBD1. Germline CDR1 reads MNHEY; CDR2 reads SMNVEV (reference sequence). J lost 5 bases, V lost 5 bases, and 8 bases had no gene match. The CDR3 is 14 amino acids. The CDR3 region has the DNA TGTGCCAGCAGTGCCTACAGGGGGACCCACGAGCAGTACTTC. Protein sequence: CASSAYRGTHEQYF.

This sequence joins TRBV7-2 and TRBJ1-5; D is unclear. The germline gives CDR1 SGHTA, CDR2 FQGNSA. This CDR3 has 15 residues. Trimming cost V 0 bases and J 0 bases, with 6 bases left between them. CDR3 amino acids: CASSLAGASNQPQHF. The CDR3 nucleotides are TGTGCCAGCAGCTTAGCGGGAGCTAGCAATCAGCCCCAGCATTTT.

The V gene is TRBV10-3, the J gene TRBJ2-7; the match to TRBD1 covers 8 bases. The CDR3 loop spans 12 amino acids. Germline CDR1 and CDR2: ENHRY and SYGVKD. The J segment lost 5 bases and the V segment lost 6 bases, leaving 3 bases of the junction unmatched. CDR3 region: CAISTTGDEQYF. CDR3 DNA: TGTGCCATCAGCACGACAGGGGACGAGCAGTACTTC.

This sequence joins TRBV6-6 and TRBJ2-5; 7 nucleotides agree with TRBD1. Per germline, CDR1 MNHNY and CDR2 SVGAGI (reference sequence). This CDR3 region has 14 residues. Germline trimming cut 1 base from V and 4 bases from J; bases unmatched to any gene: 3. The CDR3 nucleotides read TGTGCCAGCAGTTACTTAGGGGGCGGAGAGACCCAGTACTTC. This encodes CASSYLGGGETQYF.

The chain carries TRBV10-3 and TRBJ2-7; D is possibly TRBD1 (6 bases). The germline V gene has CDR1 ENHRY and CDR2 SYGVKD. V was shortened by 9 bases and J by 0 bases, with 12 bases between the two germline ends. The length of the CDR3 is 13 residues. CDR3 sequence: CAIRTESSYEQYF. CDR3 DNA: TGTGCCATTAGGACAGAAAGCTCCTACGAGCAGTACTTC.

The chain uses TRBV7-9 and TRBJ1-2; TRBD1 might be the D (6 bases). The CDR3 is 15 amino acids. Germline CDR1 and CDR2: SEHNR and FQNEAQ (reference sequence). Deletions cut 1 base from V and 4 bases from J, with 13 bases between. The CDR3 coding sequence is TGTGCCAGCAGCTTAGTGGGGGGGCGCAGCTATGGCTACACCTTC. It codes for CASSLVGGRSYGYTF.